This TCR beta chain was found in a study of metastatic and nonmetastatic thyroid tumors. About the study: Blood and tumor or nodule tissue repertoires from malignant and benign thyroid patients were compared.

General study results and limits: It was reported that TCR beta diversity was significantly higher in malignant thyroid tumors than benign nodules, in blood and tumor.

In the authors' methods: CDR3 differences across clinicopathological groups were used to build a distant-metastasis classifier for papillary thyroid cancer. TCRdb re-called clones from the PCR reads using MiXCR. The V and J calls shown here were made by TCRdb, not taken from the authors' results. This table has approximately 25,000 clones, roughly 15% appearing once. This clone was observed at least ten times. Its antigen is not known. None of the patients had undergone any treatment ahead of thyroid surgery. The material sequenced was blood. The TCR comes from a male donor with papillary thyroid cancer or a benign thyroid nodule (not recorded which). Some clones in this sample may be carry-over from other donors' samples.

CDR3 bases: TGCGCCAGCAGCCTACCGCCGACAGTCTCCTACAATGAGCAGTTCTTC. This translates into CASSLPPTVSYNEQFF. The chain has TRBV4-1 and TRBJ2-1, with D tentatively TRBD1 (5 bases). This CDR3 contains 16 residues. In germline, CDR1 is MGHRA, CDR2 YSYEKL. The V and J ends lost 4 bases and 0 bases respectively, with 13 bases between them.